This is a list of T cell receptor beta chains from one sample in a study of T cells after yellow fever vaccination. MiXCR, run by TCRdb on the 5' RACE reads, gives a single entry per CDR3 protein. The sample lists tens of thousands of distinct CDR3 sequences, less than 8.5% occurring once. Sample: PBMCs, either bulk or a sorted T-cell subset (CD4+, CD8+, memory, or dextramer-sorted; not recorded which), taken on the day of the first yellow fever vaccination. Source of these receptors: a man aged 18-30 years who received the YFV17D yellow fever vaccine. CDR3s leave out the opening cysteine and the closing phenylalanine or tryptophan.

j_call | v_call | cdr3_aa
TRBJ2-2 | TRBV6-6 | ASSYAGSGELF
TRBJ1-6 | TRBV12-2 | ASRLVLSQNNSPLH
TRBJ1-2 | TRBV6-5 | ASSYVRGPNYGYT
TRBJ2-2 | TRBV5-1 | ASSLLQGAHSGELF
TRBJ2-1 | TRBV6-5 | ASTRRPGQGSREQF
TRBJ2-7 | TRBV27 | ASSPSRTSYEQY
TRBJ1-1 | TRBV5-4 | ASSLGGSGRAF
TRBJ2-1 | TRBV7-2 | ATASAGGLGEQF
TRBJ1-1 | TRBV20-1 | SARGSRAGTEAF
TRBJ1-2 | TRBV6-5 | ASSSPPLGHYGYT
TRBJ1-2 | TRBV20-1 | SASRRDYGYT
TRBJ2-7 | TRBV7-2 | ASSLGTKTYEQY
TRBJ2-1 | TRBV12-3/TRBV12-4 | ASTTPGQSYNEQF
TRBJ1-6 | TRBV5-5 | ASSVEGGGSPLH